This TCR beta chain emerged from a study of post-analysis software for immune sequencing data. The library was made from cDNA and included unique molecular identifiers. TCRdb processed the PCR reads anew with MiXCR; each CDR3 protein has one entry. Of fewer than 850,000 distinct CDR3 sequences in the sample, roughly 27% were seen once. Study-wide points: F measure showed strong co-clustering of same-batch samples. In patients, about 5 TRBV segments were more frequent than in controls, with TRBV5-6, TRBV5-1 and TRBV20-1 among them.

As regards this clonotype: No antigen is known for it.

This CDR3 has 14 amino acids. Germline assignment: CDR1 DFQATT and CDR2 SNEGSKA (reference sequence). V trimming: 5 bases; J trimming: 5 bases; junction bases outside the gene matches: 9. The TCR comes from a girl between 5 and 17 years old with multiple sclerosis. Sequenced sample: blood. The V and J genes are TRBV20-1 and TRBJ2-3; 8 bases fit TRBD2. The CDR3 sequence: CSADPGLVEDTQYF. In DNA, the CDR3 is TGCAGTGCTGACCCGGGACTAGTGGAAGATACGCAGTATTTT.